The 10 T cell receptor beta chains given below trace back to one sample, sequenced in a study of human T cells and chemical hapten exposure. Described time point: healthy volunteer bleed at 2 weeks. The authors extracted total RNA from unfractionated whole blood. TCRdb re-called the RACE reads through MiXCR, storing one row per CDR3 protein. The data show about 45,000 distinct CDR3 sequences, 3.5% to 4.5% seen once. Source material: whole blood. The receptors were gathered from a female donor in good health. Some clones in this sample may be carry-over from other donors' samples.

This clonotype was picked up many times. V and J are TRBV13 and TRBJ1-1; D not certain. The CDR3 consists of 14 residues. CDR1 PRHDT and CDR2 FYEKMQ come from the germline V gene (reference sequence). Trimming took 5 bases from V and 5 from J, leaving 15 bases between them. The CDR3 DNA is TGTGCCAGCAGCCCAGAACGGAGGATGACTGAAGCTTTCTTT. Translated, it gives CASSPERRMTEAFF.

The sample holds many counts of this clonotype. The genes are TRBV25-1 and TRBJ2-7; possible D gene TRBD1, 6 bases. The CDR3 covers 13 residues. Trimming shortened V by 4 bases and J by 2 bases, and 9 bases separated the two germline ends. CDR1 and CDR2 from the germline V gene are MGHDK and SYGVNS. The CDR3 DNA reads as TGTGCCAGCAGTGTGACAGGTACCTACGAGCAGTACTTC. It yields the protein CASSVTGTYEQYF.

This clonotype has at least ten counts. The chain uses TRBV12-3 or TRBV12-4 and TRBJ1-5; D may be TRBD1 (5 bases). This CDR3 has 15 residues. Trimming took off 8 bases at V and 0 bases at J, with 14 bases between the two ends. CDR3 loop: CASARDGDSNQPQHF. The CDR3 DNA reads TGTGCCAGCGCAAGGGACGGTGATAGCAATCAGCCCCAGCATTTT.

This clonotype was counted between two and nine times. A much larger clone is a single base away; this may be a read error. The V gene is TRBV6-2 or TRBV6-3, the J gene TRBJ1-2, with D possibly TRBD1 on 5 matching bases. Germline-derived CDR1 and CDR2 are MNHEY and SVGEGT. There are 14 residues in the CDR3. The CDR3, as DNA: TGTGCCAGCACCACAGGACAATACAACTATGGCGACACCTTC. Protein sequence: CASTTGQYNYGDTF.

This clonotype was recorded many times. This sequence joins TRBV4-1 and TRBJ1-5; D is ambiguous. V lost 1 base, J lost 10 bases, and 17 bases lay in between. The germline CDR1 and CDR2 sequences are MGHRA and YSYEKL. The CDR3 covers 15 residues. The CDR3 protein is CASSQVLAPEVPQHF. CDR3 in DNA: TGCGCCAGCAGCCAAGTCCTAGCCCCCGAAGTTCCCCAGCATTTT.

In this sample, this clonotype turned up many times. This chain connects TRBV6-2 or TRBV6-3 to TRBJ1-1; 8 bases are a match to TRBD1. CDR1 is MNHEY, CDR2 SVGEGT, per germline. After removal of 8 bases from V and 1 base from J, the junction contained 6 bases not matched to a gene. The CDR3 extends over 14 amino acids. CDR3: CASSRGTGNTEAFF. The CDR3 DNA follows: TGTGCCAGCTCCCGAGGGACAGGGAACACTGAAGCTTTCTTT.

This clonotype was found many times. The chain uses TRBV7-9 and TRBJ1-1; the D gene is possibly TRBD1 (5 bases). Trimming took off 2 bases at V and 5 bases at J, with 18 bases between the two ends. The CDR3 spans 16 residues. Germline CDR1 reads SEHNR; CDR2 reads FQNEAQ (reference sequence). Here the CDR3 reads CASSLLPAGGGTEAFF. CDR3 DNA: TGTGCCAGCAGCTTACTCCCGGCGGGGGGTGGAACTGAAGCTTTCTTT.

This clonotype turned up a few times. This chain uses TRBV7-9 with TRBJ1-2; D uncertain. CDR3 size: 12 residues. V lost 7 bases, J lost 5 bases, and 11 bases lay in between. Germline V gene data show CDR1 as SEHNR and CDR2 as FQNEAQ (reference sequence). The CDR3 DNA reads as TGTGCCAGCACCCCCCTAGAGTATGGCTACACCTTC. It codes for CASTPLEYGYTF.

This clonotype was observed many times. The rearrangement links TRBV5-1 to TRBJ2-7; TRBD1 agrees at 12 bases. V lost 3 bases, J lost 6 bases, and 16 bases stayed unmatched. Germline loops: CDR1 SGHRS, CDR2 YFSETQ. The CDR3 extends over 18 amino acids. The CDR3 region has the DNA TGCGCCAGCAGCTCAAAGGGGGTCACCGGGACAGGGGGCGGCGAGCAGTACTTC. This codes for CASSSKGVTGTGGGEQYF.

This rearrangement joins TRBV7-9 to TRBJ2-5; 10 nucleotides align to TRBD1. Germline V gene lookup returns CDR1 SEHNR and CDR2 FQNEAQ (reference sequence). V lost 3 bases to trimming and J lost 6 bases; unmatched junction nucleotides: 4. The CDR3 consists of 14 residues. The DNA for the CDR3 is TGTGCCAGCAGCTTGGACAGGGGGATAAAGACCCAGTACTTC. This sequence encodes CASSLDRGIKTQYF.